The 9 T cell receptor beta chains listed next were all sequenced from one sample in a study of cytomegalovirus exposure and HLA in healthy donors. PCR amplification relied on 60 Vbeta primers (plus 13 Jbeta primers). Profiled with immunoSEQ multiplex PCR; TCRdb holds only in-frame clones, not every one. The sample has around 300,000 clones, just over 70% seen once. Material: PBMCs. These TCRs come from a female donor in good health and CMV-seronegative.

The chain is built from TRBV19 and TRBJ1-5; D possibly corresponds to TRBD1 (6 bases). CDR1 LNHDA and CDR2 SQIVND come from the germline V gene (reference sequence). The CDR3 runs to 18 residues. V lost 4 bases to trimming and J lost 0 bases, with 19 bases between them. CDR3 nucleotides: TGTGCCAGTAGTAAACAGGGCTATAGGGGTTATAGCAATCAGCCCCAGCATTTT. Its translation: CASSKQGYRGYSNQPQHF.

The chain recombines TRBV28 with TRBJ1-2; D is possibly TRBD1 (5 bases). The germline gives CDR1 MDHEN, CDR2 SYDVKM. This CDR3 is 15 amino acids long. Trimming pared 5 bases from V and 1 base from J, leaving 14 bases between. The CDR3 DNA reads as TGTGCCAGCAGTCCCGGAACAGGACATAACTATGGCTACACCTTC. Protein sequence: CASSPGTGHNYGYTF.

As to this clone: Germline is not matched at one junction end, which may reflect a read error. CDR3 DNA: TGTTCCAGCAGCTTTGGGACAGGGGGCCGGTTGAACACTGAAGCTTTCTTT. This sequence encodes CSSSFGTGGRLNTEAFF. The rearrangement links TRBV7-9 to TRBJ1-1, with TRBD1 identical over 12 bases. CDR1 is SEHNR and CDR2 is FQNEAQ in the germline V gene (reference sequence). The CDR3 is 17 amino acids.

This clone came up a few times. The gene calls are TRBV9 and TRBJ2-6; tentative D call: TRBD1 (5 bases). There are 14 residues in the CDR3. Germline values: CDR1 SGDLS, CDR2 YYNGEE. Trimming pared 3 bases from V and 2 bases from J, leaving 6 bases between. The CDR3 protein is CASSATAGANVLTF. The CDR3, as DNA: TGTGCCAGCAGCGCGACAGCTGGGGCCAACGTCCTGACTTTC.

The chain recombines TRBV19 with TRBJ2-5, with D possibly TRBD2 on 6 matching bases. Trimming shortened V by 5 bases and J by 3 bases, and 19 bases separated the two germline ends. The V gene's germline CDR1 is LNHDA and CDR2 SQIVND (reference sequence). The CDR3 totals 16 residues. The CDR3 loop reads CASSQLGFGGKETQYF. The CDR3 DNA reads as TGTGCCAGTAGTCAACTGGGATTCGGCGGGAAAGAGACCCAGTACTTC.

This chain connects TRBV18 to TRBJ2-1; TRBD1 matches 9 bases. Germline values: CDR1 KGHSH, CDR2 LQKENI. The ends lost 3 bases at V and 3 bases at J; junction bases unmatched: 3. CDR3 length equals 15 residues. The CDR3 is CASSPRDRDYNEQFF. The CDR3 coding sequence is TGTGCCAGCTCACCCCGGGACAGGGACTACAATGAGCAGTTCTTC.

This clone has a single count. The rearrangement uses TRBV11-3 and TRBJ2-1; 11 bases map to TRBD2. Germline CDR1 is SGHNT and CDR2 is YENEEA. The CDR3 length is 15 residues. Unmatched junction bases numbered 4, after V lost 5 bases and J lost 4 bases. The DNA of the CDR3 is TGTGCCAGCAGCCCACTAGCGGGAGTTTACAATGAGCAGTTCTTC. It yields the protein CASSPLAGVYNEQFF.

The DNA of the CDR3 is TGTGCCAGCAGTTTAAGGGGCCCCGACACTGAAGCTTTCTTT. Translating gives CASSLRGPDTEAFF. The rearrangement links TRBV6-1 to TRBJ1-1; weak D call: TRBD1 (5 bases). The germline V gene has CDR1 MNHNS and CDR2 SASEGT. This CDR3 spans 14 amino acids. V lost 5 bases, J lost 3 bases, and 13 bases lay in between.

This chain joins TRBV6-5 and TRBJ2-5; D uncertain. Germline CDR1 and CDR2: MNHEY and SVGAGI. This CDR3 comprises 12 residues. Trimming stripped 5 bases from V and 3 bases from J, with 7 bases between. CDR3 bases: TGTGCCAGCAGTGGCCCCAAAGAGACCCAGTACTTC. Encoded protein: CASSGPKETQYF.